This T cell receptor (beta chain) was recovered during a study of blood T cell repertoires in COVID-19. Across the whole study: The samples span acute and convalescent COVID-19 from the United States, Italy and Spain. From T cells, B-cell-depleted T cells, or PBMCs came the material, which was cDNA or gDNA.

The CDR3 extends over 14 amino acids. Germline-derived CDR1 and CDR2 are SGHRS and YFSETQ. V lost 3 bases to trimming and J lost 4 bases, with 11 bases between them. In the authors' methods: Amplifying reference gene primers gave estimates of nucleated cell counts. This table comes from immunoSEQ multiplex PCR, and its TCRdb copy is limited to in-frame clones, with some not included. Clone size and V and J calls were adopted from that table, with D and trimming inferred from the DNA. This table has 370,000 or so clones, roughly four fifths appearing once. The clonotype originates from a human donor with acute or convalescent COVID-19. The donor label of this sample is uncertain. The source material was peripheral blood. The chain uses TRBV5-1 and TRBJ1-3, with D perhaps matching TRBD1 (6 bases). As DNA, the CDR3 is TGCGCCAGCAGCTCTTCCGGGACAGGAAACACCATATATTTT. Translation gives CASSSSGTGNTIYF.